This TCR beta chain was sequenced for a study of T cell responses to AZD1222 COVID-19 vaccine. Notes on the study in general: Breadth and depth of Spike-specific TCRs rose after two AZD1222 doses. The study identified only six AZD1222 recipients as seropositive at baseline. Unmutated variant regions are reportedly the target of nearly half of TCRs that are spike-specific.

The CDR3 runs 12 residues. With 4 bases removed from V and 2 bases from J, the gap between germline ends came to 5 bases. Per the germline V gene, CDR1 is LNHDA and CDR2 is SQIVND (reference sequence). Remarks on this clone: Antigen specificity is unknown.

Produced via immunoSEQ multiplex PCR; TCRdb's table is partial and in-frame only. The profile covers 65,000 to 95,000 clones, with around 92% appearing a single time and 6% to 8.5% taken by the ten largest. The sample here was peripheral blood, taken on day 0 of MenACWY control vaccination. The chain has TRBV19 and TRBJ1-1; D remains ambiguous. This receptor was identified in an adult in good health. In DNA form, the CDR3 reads TGTGCCAGTAGTACCCTTAACACTGAAGCTTTCTTT. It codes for CASSTLNTEAFF.